The rows below give T cell receptor beta chains drawn from one sample of a study of regulatory T cells in long-lasting Graves disease. MiXCR was run by TCRdb on the multiplex PCR reads, yielding one entry per CDR3 protein. The sample has 650,000 to 700,000 distinct CDR3 sequences, 25% to 30% seen once. Sequencing used peripheral blood mononuclear cells (PBMCs), obtained when the disease was refractory, from a patient treated with antithyroid drugs. Receptor source: a female donor with Graves disease. Each CDR3 is given with its conserved first and last residue. A D gene is named only where the DNA matches it firmly. Clone size, where shown, is once, few, many, or a class for clones that have expanded.

TRBJ2-7 TRBV29-1 14 few - TGCAGCGTGGGTCCTGGCGGGACCTCCTACGAGCAGTACTTC CSVGPGGTSYEQYF
TRBJ1-1 TRBV11-1 15 once - TGTGCCAGCAGCCCGGAGCGTCGACAGACCGAAGAAGCTTTCTTT CASSPERRQTEEAFF
TRBJ2-1 TRBV27 15 - TRBD1 TGTGCCAGCAAAAGCCGGGACAGGGGGGACAATGAGCAGTTCTTC CASKSRDRGDNEQFF
TRBJ2-5 TRBV28 15 many - TGTGCCAGCAGTCCCCAGGGACCCACCCAAGAGACCCAGTACTTC CASSPQGPTQETQYF
TRBJ1-2 TRBV11-2 15 few TRBD1 TGTGCCAGCAGCTCAAGAGGGGGCGACGTATATGGCTACACCTTC CASSSRGGDVYGYTF
TRBJ1-2 TRBV12-3/TRBV12-4 10 many - TGTGCCAGCGGCCGGTTGGATCCCTTTTTC CASGRLDPFF
TRBJ2-7 TRBV3-1 14 few - TGTGCCAGCAGCCAAGATGTAGGATCGGACGAGCAGTACTTC CASSQDVGSDEQYF
TRBJ1-5 TRBV27 14 few TRBD1 TGTGCCAGCAGGACGACAGGGTTCAATCAGCCCCAGCATTTT CASRTTGFNQPQHF
TRBJ1-1 TRBV30 13 many TRBD1 TGTGCCTGGAGTGGGGACAGGAGGACTGAAGCTTTCTTT CAWSGDRRTEAFF
TRBJ2-2 TRBV9 15 few - TGTGCCAGCAGCGTAGGTAGCGGTGTCACCGGGGAGCTGTTTTTT CASSVGSGVTGELFF
TRBJ1-2 TRBV2 17 few - TGTGCCAGCATTGACGCCCCTACGGGACGTCAAGTCTATGGCTACACCTTC CASIDAPTGRQVYGYTF
TRBJ1-5 TRBV28 15 many TRBD1 TGTGCCAGCAAGGACAGGGGGCGCGTCAATCAGCCCCAGCATTTT CASKDRGRVNQPQHF
TRBJ1-3 TRBV12-3/TRBV12-4 11 - - TGTGCCACCGAGATCGGAAACACCATATATTTT CATEIGNTIYF
TRBJ1-5 TRBV5-1 16 - - TGCGCCAGCAGCTTGGAGGGGGTTTCTAGCAATCAGCCCCAGCATTTT CASSLEGVSSNQPQHF
TRBJ2-2 TRBV20-1 19 - TRBD2 TGCAGCGCTAGGGGGGGACTAGCGGGTTCGTCTCATCATCCCGGGGAGCTGTTTTTT CSARGGLAGSSHHPGELFF
TRBJ1-6 TRBV2 17 many TRBD1 TGTGCCAGCAATGAGGGAAGACAGGGGGCGACGCATTCACCCCTCCACTTT CASNEGRQGATHSPLHF
TRBJ2-4 TRBV30 16 few TRBD1 TGTGCCTGGGCGAGGACAGGGGCCCTAGCCAAAAACATTCAGTACTTC CAWARTGALAKNIQYF
TRBJ2-6 TRBV27 15 - - TGTGCAAGCGGATTAGGGCCCCCTGGGGCCAACGTCCTGACTTTC CASGLGPPGANVLTF